This T cell receptor beta chain emerged from a study of cytomegalovirus exposure and HLA in healthy donors. Overall study results and limits: Being indistinguishable, some V segments were excluded, TRBV6-2 and TRBV6-3 among them. Available immune exposure information was restricted to CMV serostatus only. Across donors, presence/absence analyses took sequencing depth to be roughly uniform.

As concerns this clone: Antigen specificity is unknown.

This CDR3 is built from 14 residues. V dropped 10 bases and J dropped 7; count of bases not matched to a gene: 12. Germline CDR1 is MNHNS and CDR2 is SASEGT. Both 60 Vbeta primers and 13 Jbeta primers went into the PCR. The protocol was immunoSEQ multiplex PCR, while the TCRdb copy is restricted to in-frame clones and leaves out a portion. The top ten clones hold 1.4% to 1.5% of a sample with 150,000 to 200,000 clones, 77% of them seen once. Sample: PBMCs. This chain uses TRBV6-1 with TRBJ2-1; 8 nucleotides align to TRBD1. The sequence came from a woman under 40 in good health and CMV-seropositive. The CDR3 coding sequence is TGTGCCATTCACCGGGGACAGGTTGTAAATGAGCAGTTCTTC. It yields the protein CAIHRGQVVNEQFF.